The 27 T cell receptor beta chains given below trace back to one sample, sequenced in a study of CD8 T cells in ankylosing spondylitis. Study findings and constraints: One TCR beta motif, made up of about 8 highly homologous variants, appeared characteristic of ankylosing spondylitis blood.

For these receptors, no antigen is known. TCRdb reanalysed the 5' RACE reads using MiXCR and keeps one entry per CDR3 protein. Of tens of thousands of distinct CDR3 sequences in the sample, more than 8.5% were seen once. Sequenced sample: blood, either unsorted or a sorted T cell fraction (not recorded which). These TCRs come from a male donor with ankylosing spondylitis.

The J gene is TRBJ2-3, the V gene TRBV5-1; D tentatively reads TRBD1 or TRBD2 (5 bases each). Trimming cost V 7 bases and J 6 bases, with 15 bases left between them. CDR3 length: 13 amino acids. Germline V gene data show CDR1 as SGHRS and CDR2 as YFSETQ. The CDR3 spells CASRGVGDDTQYF. CDR3 DNA sequence: TGCGCCAGCCGAGGGGTAGGGGATGATACGCAGTATTTT.

This clonotype was counted between two and nine times. V is TRBV12-3 or TRBV12-4 and J is TRBJ1-2; D might be TRBD1 (5 bases). The CDR3 runs 15 residues. V was cut by 7 bases and J by 6 bases, with 21 bases left in between. CDR3 nucleotides: TGTGCCAGCACCCCGCCGGGACCTCCGGAGAATGGCTACACCTTC. Encoded protein: CASTPPGPPENGYTF.

This chain links TRBV28 with TRBJ1-1; 7 bases match TRBD1. The CDR3 is 13 residues long. CDR1 MDHEN and CDR2 SYDVKM come from the germline V gene. After removal of 5 bases from V and 11 bases from J, the junction contained 11 bases not matched to a gene. The DNA of the CDR3 is TGTGCCAGCAGTCTATCCGGGACAGCGGAGGCTTTCTTT. Translating it yields CASSLSGTAEAFF.

The chain uses TRBV29-1 and TRBJ2-1, with D perhaps being TRBD1 or TRBD2 (5 bases each). Per the germline V gene, CDR1 is SQVTM and CDR2 is ANQGSEA. The V end was cut by 5 bases, the J end by 4 bases, with 12 bases between. This CDR3 region has 13 residues. CDR3 DNA sequence: TGCAGCGTTCAGGGACCCGCGTACAATGAGCAGTTCTTC. This sequence encodes CSVQGPAYNEQFF.

This clonotype is deemed medium-sized. In nucleotides, the CDR3 is TGTGCCAGCAGCCCGAAGCCGGGACAGCCTGACAATGAGCAGTTCTTC. This gives the protein CASSPKPGQPDNEQFF. V and J are TRBV11-2 and TRBJ2-1; the match to TRBD1 covers 7 bases. J was trimmed by 5 bases and V by 5 bases; bases with no gene match: 12. The CDR3 is made up of 16 amino acids. Germline CDR1 is SGHAT and CDR2 is FQNNGV.

This clonotype was counted a few times. The rearrangement uses TRBV6-4 and TRBJ1-2, with D unresolved. CDR1 and CDR2 from the germline V gene are MRHNA and SNTAGT. The CDR3 length is 13 residues. The germline V and J ends were trimmed by 0 bases and 5 bases, with 7 bases remaining between them. The CDR3 DNA follows: TGTGCCAGCAGTGACTCGAACCAGTATGGCTACACCTTC. Translation gives CASSDSNQYGYTF.

J is TRBJ1-4 and V is TRBV28; 9 bases map to TRBD1. CDR1 MDHEN and CDR2 SYDVKM come from the germline V gene. The CDR3 spans 14 residues. Losses at the gene ends were 4 bases for V and 6 bases for J; bases not matched to a gene: 3. The CDR3 here is CASSSGQGDEKLFF. DNA for the CDR3: TGTGCCAGCAGTTCGGGACAGGGTGATGAAAAACTGTTTTTT.

This clonotype occurred many times. The CDR3 spells CASELGDSYNEQFF. For the CDR3, the DNA is TGTGCCAGCGAGCTGGGGGACTCCTACAATGAGCAGTTCTTC. The rearrangement links TRBV25-1 to TRBJ2-1; D is perhaps TRBD1 or TRBD2 (5 bases each). V gave up 8 bases and J gave up 0 bases, with 11 bases separating them. CDR3 length equals 14 residues. CDR1 is MGHDK, CDR2 SYGVNS, per germline.

V gene TRBV7-9 combines with J gene TRBJ2-4; TRBD2 might be the D (5 bases). V was shortened by 4 bases and J by 2 bases, with 6 bases between the two germline ends. The CDR3 sequence is 13 residues long. CDR1 and CDR2 from the germline V gene are SEHNR and FQNEAQ (reference sequence). CDR3 DNA sequence: TGTGCCAGCAGCTGGGAGACCAAAAACATTCAGTACTTC. Translated, it gives CASSWETKNIQYF.

This clonotype was detected only a few times. V is TRBV25-1 and J is TRBJ2-3, with a weak D call TRBD2 (5 bases). The CDR3 loop spans 15 amino acids. V shed 5 bases and J shed 1 base, with 13 bases lying between them. Germline V gives CDR1 MGHDK, CDR2 SYGVNS. The CDR3 DNA reads as TGTGCCAGCAGTATTTGGACTTCAGGCACAGATACGCAGTATTTT. This sequence encodes CASSIWTSGTDTQYF.

The chain carries TRBV5-1 and TRBJ2-7; TRBD1 aligns across 9 bases. Germline loops: CDR1 SGHRS, CDR2 YFSETQ. V was clipped by 4 bases and J by 1 base; unmatched bases: 15. The CDR3 totals 18 residues. The CDR3 reads CASSGTGTGISESYEQYV. The CDR3 coding sequence is TGCGCCAGCAGCGGAACCGGGACAGGGATATCAGAATCCTACGAGCAGTACGTC.

The chain links TRBV14 to TRBJ2-3; D gene ambiguous. The V gene lost 0 bases and the J gene lost 2 bases, with 3 bases spanning the gap. The CDR3 is made up of 13 amino acids. Germline V lookup: CDR1 SGHDN, CDR2 FVKESK. Here the CDR3 DNA reads TGTGCCAGCAGCCAAGAGGCCACAGATACGCAGTATTTT. Translating it yields CASSQEATDTQYF.

Only a few counts were recorded for this clonotype. This chain connects TRBV24-1 to TRBJ2-7; 7 bases fit TRBD2. With V trimmed by 5 bases and J by 0 bases, 3 bases remained unmatched. This CDR3 region has 14 residues. CDR1 and CDR2 (germline): KGHDR, SFDVKD. The CDR3 loop reads CATSAGDYSYEQYF. CDR3 nucleotide sequence: TGTGCCACCAGTGCGGGGGACTACTCCTACGAGCAGTACTTC.

This clonotype was seen more than once but under ten times. The rearrangement links TRBV7-9 to TRBJ2-4, with 7 bases that match TRBD2. The CDR3 consists of 15 residues. Germline-derived CDR1 and CDR2 are SEHNR and FQNEAQ (reference sequence). V gave up 10 bases and J gave up 1 base; unmatched junction bases: 10. The CDR3 bases are TGTGCCACGAAGGGCGGGGGTCTGGCCAAAAACATTCAGTACTTC. Its translation: CATKGGGLAKNIQYF.

The sample holds many counts of this clonotype. The CDR3 region is CASSQEDLAKNIQYF. CDR3 nucleotides: TGTGCCAGCAGCCAAGAGGATTTAGCCAAAAACATTCAGTACTTC. This chain connects TRBV3-1 to TRBJ2-4; D not resolved. Deletions cut 0 bases from V and 0 bases from J, with 6 bases between. There are 15 residues in the CDR3. Germline CDR1 and CDR2: LGHDT and YNNKEL (reference sequence).

The sample holds many counts of this clonotype. The chain has TRBV20-1 and TRBJ2-1, with 9 positions matching TRBD2. This CDR3 has 15 residues. Germline CDR1 reads DFQATT; CDR2 reads SNEGSKA (reference sequence). The ends lost 2 bases at V and 1 base at J; junction bases unmatched: 3. CDR3 loop: CSARNGLASYNEQFF. DNA of the CDR3: TGCAGTGCTAGAAATGGACTAGCGTCCTACAATGAGCAGTTCTTC.

The J gene is TRBJ1-2, the V gene TRBV6-1, with TRBD1 as a possible D gene (6 bases). Trimming took 4 bases from V and 3 from J, leaving 18 bases between them. Germline V CDR1 and CDR2: MNHNS, SASEGT. CDR3 length: 16 amino acids. CDR3 sequence: CASSGEGGGTDYGYTF. In nucleotides, the CDR3 is TGTGCCAGCAGTGGAGAGGGGGGGGGTACGGACTATGGCTACACCTTC.

The table lists this clonotype with a few counts. The chain links TRBV10-3 to TRBJ2-7, with D unclear. Germline CDR1 is ENHRY and CDR2 is SYGVKD. Trimming shortened V by 3 bases and J by 7 bases, and 13 bases separated the two germline ends. The CDR3 covers 13 residues. CDR3 amino acids: CAISEWELSEQYV. CDR3 nucleotides: TGTGCCATCAGTGAATGGGAACTGAGTGAGCAGTACGTC.

This clonotype is categorized as medium-sized. This chain joins TRBV24-1 and TRBJ2-1; D is perhaps TRBD2 (6 bases). The V end lost 4 bases, the J end lost 8 bases, and 11 bases lay between the germline ends. The germline gives CDR1 KGHDR, CDR2 SFDVKD. The CDR3 sequence is 13 residues long. Written as DNA, the CDR3 is TGTGCCACCAGTGAGCGGGGCTGGGATGAGCAGTTCTTC. Protein sequence: CATSERGWDEQFF.

This chain uses TRBV7-9 with TRBJ2-7; no reliable D call. The germline CDR1 and CDR2 sequences are SEHNR and FQNEAQ (reference sequence). The V and J ends lost 2 bases and 5 bases respectively, with 10 bases between them. This CDR3 has 13 residues. The CDR3: CASSLRFRDEQYF. The DNA for the CDR3 is TGTGCCAGCAGCTTAAGATTTAGGGACGAGCAGTACTTC.

Ten or more counts support this clonotype. The chain recombines TRBV12-3 or TRBV12-4 with TRBJ1-5; D is uncertain. There are 14 residues in the CDR3. V was trimmed by 4 bases and J by 7 bases, leaving 14 bases between them. The CDR3: CASSSDGPQQPQHF. CDR3 bases: TGTGCCAGCAGTTCGGACGGACCACAACAGCCCCAGCATTTT.

The chain joins TRBV7-9 to TRBJ2-1, with TRBD1 matching 7 bases. Germline CDR1 SEHNR, CDR2 FQNEAQ (reference sequence). There are 15 residues in the CDR3. V lost 5 bases and J lost 3; bases outside the gene matches: 7. The CDR3, as DNA: TGTGCCAGCAGCGCCGCCCAGGGGGACTACAATGAGCAGTTCTTC. It translates to CASSAAQGDYNEQFF.

This clonotype occurred many times. This chain joins TRBV6-5 and TRBJ1-5; TRBD1 agrees at 7 bases. This CDR3 has 16 amino acids. Germline V gene data show CDR1 as MNHEY and CDR2 as SVGAGI. V lost 4 bases, J lost 7 bases, and 13 bases stayed unmatched. CDR3 sequence reads: CASSSEQTGNFQPQHF. In nucleotides, the CDR3 is TGTGCCAGCAGTTCGGAACAGACAGGGAACTTCCAGCCCCAGCATTTT.

V usage is TRBV14 and J usage is TRBJ2-5, with TRBD2 identical over 12 bases. In germline, CDR1 is SGHDN, CDR2 FVKESK. CDR3 size: 17 residues. V trimming: 1 base; J trimming: 1 base; junction bases outside the gene matches: 4. The CDR3 nucleotides are TGTGCCAGCAGCCAAGCAGGACTAGCGGGGTTCCAAGAGACCCAGTACTTC. It is translated as CASSQAGLAGFQETQYF.

The J gene is TRBJ2-7, the V gene TRBV7-4; D not resolved. The V end was cut by 1 base, the J end by 3 bases, with 10 bases between. The CDR3 extends over 14 amino acids. Germline assignment: CDR1 SGHVT and CDR2 SQSDAQ. The CDR3 DNA reads as TGTGCCAGCAGCTTAGGCTTCAGCTTCTACGAGCAGTACGTC. Encoded protein: CASSLGFSFYEQYV.

The sample holds a few counts of this clonotype. The CDR3 spells CASSPWGGTEKLFF. CDR3 DNA: TGCGCCAGCAGCCCCTGGGGGGGGACTGAAAAACTGTTTTTT. The chain recombines TRBV5-1 with TRBJ1-4; D perhaps matches TRBD1 (5 bases). The CDR3 totals 14 residues. Trimming removed 4 bases from V and 7 bases from J, with 14 bases in between. Germline CDR1 is SGHRS and CDR2 is YFSETQ.

A few counts support this clonotype. The CDR3, as DNA: TGTGCCAGCGGACCCAGGGGGGACGGAAACACCATATATTTT. This sequence encodes CASGPRGDGNTIYF. The V call is TRBV12-3 or TRBV12-4, the J call TRBJ1-3; 7 bases agree with TRBD1. The CDR3 runs 14 residues. After removal of 8 bases from V and 4 bases from J, the junction contained 8 bases not matched to a gene.